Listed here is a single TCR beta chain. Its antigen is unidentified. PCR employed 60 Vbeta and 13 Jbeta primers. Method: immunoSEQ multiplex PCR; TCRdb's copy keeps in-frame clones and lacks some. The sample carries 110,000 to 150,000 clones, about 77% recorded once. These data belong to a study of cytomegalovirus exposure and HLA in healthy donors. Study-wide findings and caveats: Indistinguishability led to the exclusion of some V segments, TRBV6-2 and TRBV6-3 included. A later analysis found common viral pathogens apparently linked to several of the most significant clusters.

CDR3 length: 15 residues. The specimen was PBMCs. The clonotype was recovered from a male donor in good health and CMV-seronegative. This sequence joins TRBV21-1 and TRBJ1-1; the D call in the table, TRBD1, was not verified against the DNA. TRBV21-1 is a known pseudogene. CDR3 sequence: CASSKQGLGRTEAFF. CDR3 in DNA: TGTGCCAGCAGCAAACAGGGTCTGGGGCGCACTGAAGCTTTCTTT.